The clone carrying this T cell receptor (beta chain) was seen more than once but under ten times. Time point reported: pre-sensitization, week 0. Treatment specified: therapeutic diphenylcyclopropenone sensitization with weekly scalp DPC. The source of the sample is a study of human T cells and chemical hapten exposure. MiXCR, applied by TCRdb to the RACE reads, yields one record per CDR3 protein. The repertoire consists of tens of thousands of distinct CDR3 sequences, with around 13% occurring once and the leading ten covering roughly 4.8%. The sample was whole blood, taken in connection with sensitization to the hapten diphenylcyclopropenone (DPC). The receptor was isolated from a woman aged 45-59 years with alopecia areata. Some clones in this sample may be carry-over from other donors' samples.

The CDR3 sequence is CSVDWAGSTEAFF. The CDR3 nucleotides read TGCAGCGTTGATTGGGCAGGGAGTACTGAAGCTTTCTTT. The chain employs TRBV29-1 and TRBJ1-1; the D gene is possibly TRBD1 (5 bases). The CDR3 is 13 residues long. Germline CDR1 reads SQVTM; CDR2 reads ANQGSEA. V lost 3 bases and J lost 5, with 13 bases in between.